The text below deals with one TCR beta chain. Its specificity is not known. The assay was immunoSEQ multiplex PCR, and TCRdb's table has in-frame clones only and misses some. The table lists fewer than 70,000 clones, 60% to 85% of them singletons. Germline-derived CDR1 and CDR2 are SEHNR and FQNEAQ (reference sequence). This CDR3 comprises 15 residues. Trimming removed 5 bases from V and 1 base from J; junction bases left unmatched: 6. This sample is part of a study of T cell responses to AZD1222 COVID-19 vaccine. Overall study results and limits: Repertoires were collected only later (after the peak T cell response had occurred). Of the AZD1222 recipients, only 5 or 6 were seropositive at baseline.

This material consisted of peripheral blood, taken 28 days after the second AZD1222 dose. The sequence was obtained from an adult who received the AZD1222 COVID-19 vaccine. The J gene is TRBJ2-7, the V gene TRBV7-9; 9 bases agree with TRBD1. The CDR3 bases are TGTGCCAGCAGCAAGGGACAGGGTGGATCCTACGAGCAGTACTTC. Protein: CASSKGQGGSYEQYF. The full variable domain, completed using reference TRBV7-9 and TRBJ2-7, is DTGVSQNPRHKITKRGQNVTFRCDPISEHNRLYWYRQTLGQGPEFLTYFQNEAQLEKSRLLSDRFSAERPKGSFSTLEIQRTEQGDSAMYLCASSKGQGGSYEQYFGPGTRLTVT.